These 10 T cell receptor beta chains came from one sample sequenced in a study of T cells after yellow fever vaccination. A single record per CDR3 protein comes from TCRdb applying MiXCR to the 5' RACE reads. This sample yields hundreds of thousands of distinct CDR3 sequences, of which under 20% are seen a single time; 15% to 20% belongs to the top ten. The sample consisted of PBMCs, taken before the yellow fever booster vaccination. These receptors were taken from a man in his late teens or twenties who received the YFV17D yellow fever vaccine.

A few counts support this clonotype. The CDR3 region is CASSIDRSDTQYF. In DNA form, the CDR3 reads TGCGCCAGCAGCATCGACAGATCAGATACGCAGTATTTT. The chain recombines TRBV5-1 with TRBJ2-3, with a weak D call TRBD1 (5 bases). From germline, CDR1 is SGHRS and CDR2 YFSETQ. This CDR3 is 13 amino acids long. The ends were cut back, 4 bases at V and 4 bases at J, with 10 bases in the middle.

The chain has TRBV10-2 and TRBJ1-1; no clear D gene. Germline V CDR1 and CDR2: WSHSY, SAAADI. Trimming removed 7 bases from V and 0 bases from J, with 3 bases in between. The CDR3 consists of 11 residues. DNA of the CDR3: TGCGCCAGCATGGTGAACACTGAAGCTTTCTTT. Protein product: CASMVNTEAFF.

The chain joins TRBV20-1 to TRBJ2-3; TRBD2 matches 7 bases. J gave up 1 base and V 7 bases, and 5 bases lay outside the gene matches. This CDR3 is built from 13 residues. Germline CDR1 DFQATT, CDR2 SNEGSKA (reference sequence). Written as DNA, the CDR3 is TGCAGTGTTCCGGGACTACGCACAGATACGCAGTATTTT. This sequence encodes CSVPGLRTDTQYF.

The chain carries TRBV7-2 and TRBJ2-7, with 12 bases matching TRBD2. This CDR3 is built from 15 residues. J was trimmed by 3 bases and V by 3 bases; bases with no gene match: 3. Germline V CDR1 and CDR2: SGHTA, FQGNSA. The chain's CDR3 is CASSFETSGGYEQYF. The DNA of the CDR3 is TGTGCCAGCAGCTTCGAGACTAGCGGGGGCTACGAGCAGTACTTC.

The V call is TRBV7-2, the J call TRBJ2-2; 9 bases line up with TRBD2. Germline loops: CDR1 SGHTA, CDR2 FQGNSA. The CDR3 consists of 16 residues. V dropped 1 base and J dropped 7; count of bases not matched to a gene: 7. Written as DNA, the CDR3 is TGTGCCAGCAGCTTAGAACGACTAGCGGTTGGCGGGGAGCTGTTTTTT. It translates to CASSLERLAVGGELFF. The complete variable domain, with remaining parts taken from reference TRBV7-2 and TRBJ2-2, reads GAGVSQSPSNKVTEKGKDVELRCDPISGHTALYWYRQSLGQGLEFLIYFQGNSAPDKSGLPSDRFSAERTGGSVSTLTIQRTQQEDSAVYLCASSLERLAVGGELFFGEGSRLTVL.

This clonotype was seen more than once but under ten times. The chain couples TRBV7-9 to TRBJ1-1; D remains unclear. With 5 bases removed from V and 0 bases from J, the gap between germline ends came to 7 bases. CDR3 length: 13 residues. Germline-derived CDR1 and CDR2 are SEHNR and FQNEAQ (reference sequence). The CDR3 sequence is CASSLFLNTEAFF. The CDR3 DNA is TGTGCCAGCAGCCTCTTTTTGAACACTGAAGCTTTCTTT.

This clonotype was picked up a small number of times. The V and J genes are TRBV14 and TRBJ2-5; D unresolved. CDR1 is SGHDN, CDR2 FVKESK, per germline. The length of the CDR3 is 15 residues. V was pared by 1 base and J by 6 bases, with 15 bases between. CDR3 region: CASSQGSGGLQTQYF. CDR3 in DNA: TGTGCCAGCAGCCAAGGATCTGGCGGCCTGCAGACCCAGTACTTC.

This clonotype was seen only a few times. This sequence joins TRBV29-1 and TRBJ2-6; 7 bases are shared with TRBD1. Trimming at V came to 4 bases and at J to 0 bases, leaving 9 bases not matched to a gene. The germline gives CDR1 SQVTM, CDR2 ANQGSEA. The CDR3 sequence is 17 residues long. The CDR3 DNA follows: TGCAGCGTTGGACATGGCAGGGGGAACTCTGGGGCCAACGTCCTGACTTTC. It yields the protein CSVGHGRGNSGANVLTF.

The V and J genes are TRBV28 and TRBJ2-3; 7 bases are shared with TRBD2. The CDR3 runs to 16 residues. Germline CDR1 reads MDHEN; CDR2 reads SYDVKM. Trimming cost V 2 bases and J 2 bases; bases outside gene matches: 7. CDR3 amino acids: CASSLRGGGNTDTQYF. In DNA, the CDR3 is TGTGCCAGCAGTTTACGGGGCGGGGGTAACACAGATACGCAGTATTTT.

This clonotype has at least ten counts. This chain links TRBV29-1 with TRBJ1-1, with no clear D. With 4 bases removed from V and 3 bases from J, the gap between germline ends came to 9 bases. The CDR3 is made up of 12 amino acids. CDR1 SQVTM and CDR2 ANQGSEA come from the germline V gene. The CDR3 DNA reads TGCAGCGTTGGCCCAGGTGACACTGAAGCTTTCTTT. Its protein product is CSVGPGDTEAFF.